These 18 T cell receptor beta chains came from one sample sequenced in a study of T-cell reconstitution after alpha-beta-depleted transplantation in children. This sample's TCRbeta library carried unique molecular identifier barcodes. TCRdb re-called the PCR reads with MiXCR, one entry per CDR3 protein. The sample consists of around 600,000 distinct CDR3 sequences, over 9.5% of them appearing once. The material was PBMCs from the stem cell graft donor, obtained from the stem cell graft. These TCRs come from a human donor who donated a stem cell graft to a child with acute myeloid leukemia.

This clonotype was found a few times. The V and J genes are TRBV30 and TRBJ1-1; D might be TRBD1 (6 bases). The CDR3 totals 15 residues. The germline gives CDR1 GTSNPN, CDR2 SVGIG (reference sequence). Trimming stripped 8 bases from V and 4 bases from J, with 23 bases between. CDR3 in amino acids: CAGGYRPGAGTEAFF. CDR3 in DNA: TGTGCCGGAGGCTATCGACCGGGGGCTGGCACTGAAGCTTTCTTT.

The sample holds many counts of this clonotype. The chain employs TRBV6-5 and TRBJ2-7; 8 bases fit TRBD2. CDR1 and CDR2 from the germline V gene are MNHEY and SVGAGI. The ends lost 0 bases at V and 3 bases at J; junction bases unmatched: 10. This CDR3 is built from 17 residues. CDR3 loop: CASSYSVGGADLYEQYF. The CDR3 nucleotides read TGTGCCAGCAGTTACTCGGTCGGGGGGGCAGACCTCTACGAGCAGTACTTC.

The rearrangement uses TRBV27 and TRBJ2-7; tentative D call: TRBD1 (5 bases). CDR1 is MNHEY and CDR2 is SMNVEV in the germline V gene (reference sequence). Trimming shortened V by 5 bases and J by 2 bases, and 13 bases separated the two germline ends. The CDR3 contains 14 residues. CDR3 protein: CASSPIDRAYEQYF. The CDR3 DNA sequence: TGTGCCAGCAGTCCCATCGACAGAGCCTACGAGCAGTACTTC.

A few counts support this clonotype. This chain joins TRBV29-1 and TRBJ2-2; D might be TRBD2 (5 bases). This CDR3 contains 13 residues. Trimming removed 7 bases at V and 4 bases at J, with 13 bases between. Germline CDR1 and CDR2: SQVTM and ANQGSEA. CDR3 bases: TGCAGCGCGTCAACTAGTCCCACCGGGGAGCTGTTTTTT. It encodes CSASTSPTGELFF.

This clonotype showed up just a few times. This sequence joins TRBV4-1 and TRBJ2-1, with TRBD1 identical over 11 bases. V lost 4 bases, J lost 8 bases, and 10 bases stayed unmatched. The CDR3 spans 16 residues. Germline V gene sequence: CDR1 MGHRA, CDR2 YSYEKL. Written as DNA, the CDR3 is TGCGCCAGCAGCCCGATAGGACAGGGGGCATTGGATGAGCAGTTCTTC. This encodes CASSPIGQGALDEQFF.

This chain joins TRBV14 and TRBJ2-1; 9 bases fit TRBD2. V lost 4 bases and J lost 2; bases outside the gene matches: 6. Germline V gene sequence: CDR1 SGHDN, CDR2 FVKESK. The CDR3 has 16 residues. The CDR3 is CASSRRLAGAYNEQFF. Written as DNA, the CDR3 is TGTGCCAGCAGCCGACGATTAGCGGGAGCCTACAATGAGCAGTTCTTC.

V and J are TRBV30 and TRBJ2-5; D is possibly TRBD2 (5 bases). The germline CDR1 and CDR2 sequences are GTSNPN and SVGIG (reference sequence). V was pared by 3 bases and J by 5 bases, with 10 bases between. This CDR3 is built from 12 residues. In nucleotides, the CDR3 is TGTGCCTGGAGCGGAGGAGTGGAGACCCAGTACTTC. This encodes CAWSGGVETQYF.

This clonotype was counted a few times. The chain employs TRBV12-3 or TRBV12-4 and TRBJ1-4; D is possibly TRBD1 (6 bases). The V and J ends lost 2 bases and 1 base respectively, with 14 bases between them. The CDR3 is 17 residues long. CDR3 in DNA: TGTGCCAGCAGTTTACCTTGGGGGGGCATAACTAATGAAAAACTGTTTTTT. Amino acid sequence: CASSLPWGGITNEKLFF.

Worth noting for this clonotype: A read error may explain this, as a much larger clone is one base away. The CDR3 DNA is TGTGCTAGCAGCTTAGGCCTTAAACAGGGGAAAGAGCAGTTCTTC. It encodes CASSLGLKQGKEQFF. The chain couples TRBV7-7 to TRBJ2-1; TRBD1 agrees at 7 bases. CDR1 and CDR2 (germline): SSHAT, FNYEAQ (reference sequence). The CDR3 sequence is 15 residues long.

This clonotype was seen only a few times. V usage is TRBV29-1 and J usage is TRBJ2-3; D perhaps matches TRBD1 (7 bases). This CDR3 region has 15 residues. The V gene's germline CDR1 is SQVTM and CDR2 ANQGSEA. The V and J ends lost 6 bases and 6 bases respectively, with 22 bases between them. The CDR3 DNA reads TGCAGCGTGGGGAGGACAGGCCTACTGGGGGATACGCAGTATTTT. This sequence encodes CSVGRTGLLGDTQYF.

With regard to this clonotype: The junction and the germline gene differ at one end; a read error may be behind it. The CDR3 protein is CASTQGKPNEQFF. As DNA, the CDR3 is TGTGCCAGCACCCAAGGGAAACCCAATGAGCAGTTCTTC. The rearrangement uses TRBV3-1 and TRBJ2-1; D is unresolved. Germline assignment: CDR1 LGHDT and CDR2 YNNKEL (reference sequence). The CDR3 runs to 13 residues.

The J gene is TRBJ2-7, the V gene TRBV29-1, with a weak D call TRBD2 (8 bases). Germline V gene data show CDR1 as SQVTM and CDR2 as ANQGSEA. Trimming removed 6 bases at V and 3 bases at J, with 21 bases between. The CDR3 has 15 amino acids. CDR3: CSVHAGGQKNYEQYF. As DNA, the CDR3 is TGCAGCGTCCACGCGGGGGGACAGAAAAACTACGAGCAGTACTTC.

There are a few counts of this clonotype. The J gene is TRBJ2-4, the V gene TRBV2; the D is unclear. CDR1 and CDR2 from the germline V gene are SNHLY and FYNNEI. V lost 7 bases and J 8 bases, leaving 15 bases between the germline ends. This CDR3 has 13 amino acids. DNA for the CDR3: TGTGCCAGCAAGAAGGACCGATACGACATTCAGTACTTC. It translates to CASKKDRYDIQYF.

This CDR3 reads CATSDLILAGHHNEQFF. CDR3 bases: TGTGCCACCAGTGACCTGATACTAGCGGGCCATCACAATGAGCAGTTCTTC. The genes are TRBV24-1 and TRBJ2-1; 9 bases agree with TRBD2. Looked up from germline, CDR1 is KGHDR and CDR2 is SFDVKD. The CDR3 loop spans 17 amino acids. Unmatched junction bases numbered 11, after V lost 4 bases and J lost 5 bases.

This clonotype appeared a few times. V gene TRBV20-1 combines with J gene TRBJ2-3, with no clear D. V shed 6 bases and J shed 5 bases, with 6 bases lying between them. Germline V lookup: CDR1 DFQATT, CDR2 SNEGSKA (reference sequence). This CDR3 is 10 amino acids long. The CDR3 here is CSAVIDTQYF. The DNA for the CDR3 is TGCAGTGCCGTTATAGATACGCAGTATTTT.

The rearrangement joins TRBV12-3 or TRBV12-4 to TRBJ2-2; D possibly corresponds to TRBD1 (5 bases). This CDR3 contains 13 residues. Trimming took 9 bases from V and 2 from J, leaving 10 bases between them. The CDR3 here is CASQGFNTGELFF. In DNA form, the CDR3 reads TGTGCCAGTCAGGGTTTCAACACCGGGGAGCTGTTTTTT.

This clonotype was detected a few times. The genes are TRBV5-1 and TRBJ1-1; no firm D call. The CDR3 is made up of 12 amino acids. Deletions cut 0 bases from V and 6 bases from J, with 6 bases between. Germline values: CDR1 SGHRS, CDR2 YFSETQ. CDR3 amino acids: CASSLDGPEAFF. The DNA for the CDR3 is TGCGCCAGCAGCTTGGACGGGCCTGAAGCTTTCTTT.

The V gene is TRBV12-3 or TRBV12-4, the J gene TRBJ2-5; 9 bases align to TRBD1. V gave up 3 bases and J gave up 7 bases; unmatched junction bases: 12. The CDR3 sequence is 16 residues long. Here the CDR3 DNA reads TGTGCCAGCAGTTTGGGAGGGACAGGGATGAAGGGGACCCAGTACTTC. Translated, it gives CASSLGGTGMKGTQYF.